The next 15 T cell receptor beta chains were all read from a single sample in a study of blood T cells in healthy people across ages. Through a sample-barcoded 5' primer and a J-beta primer mix, a second PCR was run for about 6 to 11 cycles. MiXCR was run by TCRdb on the 5' RACE reads, yielding one entry per CDR3 protein. The table lists 1.5 million to 2 million distinct CDR3 sequences, around 50% of them singletons, with less than 2.5% in the top ten. Sequencing input: blood. The receptors come from a woman in her forties in good health.

The gene calls are TRBV6-6 and TRBJ2-1; a weak D match, TRBD1 (6 bases). The J call is in doubt because the DNA end fits TRBJ2-7 better. Germline-derived CDR1 and CDR2 are MNHNY and SVGAGI (reference sequence). The CDR3 is made up of 14 amino acids. In DNA form, the CDR3 reads TGTGCCAGCAGGGAGACAGGTCTGGCCTACGAGCAGTACTTC. Translated: CASRETGLAYEQYF.

Worth noting for this clonotype: Its ends do not fully match the called genes, so a read error is possible. V is TRBV20-1 and J is TRBJ2-1, with TRBD1 identical over 8 bases. The CDR3 contains 13 residues. The V gene's germline CDR1 is DFQATT and CDR2 SNEGSKA (reference sequence). In DNA, the CDR3 is TGCAGTGCTCCGGGACAGGCAAACAATGAGCTGTTCTTC. Translating gives CSAPGQANNELFF.

For this clonotype: Compared with germline, one end of the junction differs, possibly owing to a read error. The J gene is TRBJ2-7, the V gene TRBV2; possibly TRBD2 for D (5 bases). This CDR3 comprises 11 residues. Germline loops: CDR1 SNHLY, CDR2 FYNNEI. DNA of the CDR3: TGTGCCAGCGGTGAGGCGGGCGAGCAGTACTTC. Translation: CASGEAGEQYF.

The chain joins TRBV14 to TRBJ2-7; possible D gene TRBD2, 6 bases. The CDR3 sequence is 14 residues long. Between the trimmed V and J ends, which lost 5 bases and 2 bases, there was a span of 13 bases. Germline CDR1 and CDR2: SGHDN and FVKESK. CDR3 sequence: CASSFGTAPYEQYF. The CDR3 coding sequence is TGTGCCAGCAGCTTCGGGACTGCCCCCTACGAGCAGTACTTC.

This sequence joins TRBV7-6 and TRBJ2-1; 7 nucleotides line up with TRBD2. V lost 5 bases to trimming and J lost 8 bases; unmatched junction nucleotides: 12. The CDR3 is 15 residues long. Germline V gives CDR1 SGHVS, CDR2 FNYEAQ. The CDR3 loop reads CASSPAGLDSDEQFF. The CDR3 region has the DNA TGTGCCAGCAGCCCGGCAGGACTAGATTCGGATGAGCAGTTCTTC.

This chain connects TRBV20-1 to TRBJ2-6, with D possibly matching TRBD2 (6 bases). The V and J ends lost 5 bases and 5 bases respectively, with 13 bases between them. CDR1 and CDR2 from the germline V gene are DFQATT and SNEGSKA (reference sequence). This CDR3 has 14 amino acids. The CDR3 region is CSAHLGGRANVLTF. CDR3 sequence (DNA): TGCAGTGCTCACTTGGGCGGGAGGGCCAACGTCCTGACTTTC.

This chain connects TRBV7-2 to TRBJ2-4; D uncertain. V lost 1 base to trimming and J lost 9 bases, with 13 bases between them. The CDR3 totals 14 residues. Per the germline V gene, CDR1 is SGHTA and CDR2 is FQGNSA. The CDR3 reads CASSLVWPSTIQYF. The CDR3 bases are TGTGCCAGCAGCTTAGTGTGGCCCTCCACCATTCAGTACTTC.

CDR3 region: CSGDQRQETQYF. For the CDR3, the DNA is TGCAGTGGCGATCAACGCCAAGAGACCCAGTACTTC. V and J are TRBV20-1 and TRBJ2-5; D remains ambiguous. The germline V and J ends were trimmed by 7 bases and 1 base, with 10 bases remaining between them. CDR1 DFQATT and CDR2 SNEGSKA come from the germline V gene (reference sequence). CDR3 length: 12 amino acids.

The genes are TRBV6-5 and TRBJ1-1; 9 bases fit TRBD1. This CDR3 has 14 residues. Losses at the gene ends were 5 bases for V and 5 bases for J; bases not matched to a gene: 6. Germline CDR1 MNHEY, CDR2 SVGAGI. Here the CDR3 DNA reads TGTGCCAGCAGTCGGGACAGGGCTAGGACTGAAGCTTTCTTT. Amino acid sequence: CASSRDRARTEAFF.

The J gene is TRBJ2-3, the V gene TRBV11-1; D gene ambiguous. The CDR3 runs to 13 residues. Deletions cut 4 bases from V and 4 bases from J, with 9 bases between. Germline V gene data show CDR1 as SGHAT and CDR2 as FQDESV (reference sequence). CDR3 sequence: CASSSRLSDTQYF. DNA for the CDR3: TGTGCCAGCAGCTCCCGCCTGTCAGATACGCAGTATTTT.

J is TRBJ2-1 and V is TRBV6-5; the D gene could be TRBD1 or TRBD2 (5 bases each). The CDR3 loop spans 15 amino acids. The V gene lost 5 bases and the J gene lost 4 bases, with 15 bases spanning the gap. CDR1 MNHEY and CDR2 SVGAGI come from the germline V gene. The chain's CDR3 is CASSTSGPPYNEQFF. Here the CDR3 DNA reads TGTGCCAGCAGTACCTCGGGACCCCCATACAATGAGCAGTTCTTC.

CDR3 protein: CASSTKDRAMAGYTF. The CDR3 DNA follows: TGTGCCAGTAGTACCAAAGACAGGGCGATGGCTGGCTACACCTTC. The chain is built from TRBV19 and TRBJ1-2; 7 positions agree with TRBD1. The CDR3 spans 15 residues. From germline, CDR1 is LNHDA and CDR2 SQIVND (reference sequence). V was clipped by 4 bases and J by 7 bases; unmatched bases: 12.

The J gene is TRBJ1-6, the V gene TRBV9; D possibly corresponds to TRBD1 (5 bases). Looked up from germline, CDR1 is SGDLS and CDR2 is YYNGEE. V dropped 3 bases and J dropped 1 base, with 17 bases sitting between them. The CDR3 covers 18 residues. The DNA for the CDR3 is TGTGCCAGCAGCGCAGAGAGAGGGGAGGTATCCTATAATTCACCCCTCCACTTT. Encoded protein: CASSAERGEVSYNSPLHF. The full variable domain, in which reference TRBV9 and TRBJ1-6 provide the parts outside the CDR3, is DSGVTQTPKHLITATGQRVTLRCSPRSGDLSVYWYQQSLDQGLQFLIQYYNGEERAKGNILERFSAQQFPDLHSELNLSSLELGDSALYFCASSAERGEVSYNSPLHFGNGTRLTVT.

V and J are TRBV20-1 and TRBJ2-5, with no clear D. CDR3 size: 15 residues. Germline CDR1 is DFQATT and CDR2 is SNEGSKA (reference sequence). Deletions cut 3 bases from V and 2 bases from J, with 16 bases between. The CDR3 coding sequence is TGCAGTGCTAGCAATACCGCTCAGGAGCAAGAGACCCAGTACTTC. Translation gives CSASNTAQEQETQYF.

The rearrangement uses TRBV5-1 and TRBJ2-3, with D possibly matching TRBD2 (6 bases). CDR1 SGHRS and CDR2 YFSETQ come from the germline V gene. Trimming stripped 1 base from V and 0 bases from J, with 15 bases between. This CDR3 is 17 amino acids long. Here the CDR3 DNA reads TGCGCCAGCAGCTTGTTGGTAGCGGCCTCTAGCACAGATACGCAGTATTTT. Protein product: CASSLLVAASSTDTQYF.